This T cell receptor (beta chain) was captured by sequencing in a study of shared clonotypes between healthy human individuals. General study findings and limits: In a handful of donors, around 5% of naive CD4 clonotypes appeared in common. In this cohort, only blood was sampled, and tissue repertoires likely differ.

Sequencing used immunoSEQ multiplex PCR; TCRdb keeps in-frame clones, though not all of them. The sample consists of roughly 2.5 million clones, approximately 94% of them appearing once. Concerning this clone: Its antigen is as yet unknown.

The CDR3 covers 18 residues. Germline CDR1 PRHDT, CDR2 FYEKMQ (reference sequence). V was shortened by 5 bases and J by 0 bases, with 17 bases between the two germline ends. Input material: naive CD4+ T cells sorted from blood. Subset here: CD45RA+ positively selected. The clonotype was recovered from a young man in good health. V usage is TRBV13 and J usage is TRBJ2-6; no firm D call. CDR3 region: CASSNRVRHLSGANVLTF. DNA for the CDR3: TGTGCCAGCAGCAACCGGGTACGGCACCTCTCTGGGGCCAACGTCCTGACTTTC. Full variable domain (missing parts from reference TRBV13 and TRBJ2-6): AAGVIQSPRHLIKEKRETATLKCYPIPRHDTVYWYQQGPGQDPQFLISFYEKMQSDKGSIPDRFSAQQFSDYHSELNMSSLELGDSALYFCASSNRVRHLSGANVLTFGAGSRLTVL.